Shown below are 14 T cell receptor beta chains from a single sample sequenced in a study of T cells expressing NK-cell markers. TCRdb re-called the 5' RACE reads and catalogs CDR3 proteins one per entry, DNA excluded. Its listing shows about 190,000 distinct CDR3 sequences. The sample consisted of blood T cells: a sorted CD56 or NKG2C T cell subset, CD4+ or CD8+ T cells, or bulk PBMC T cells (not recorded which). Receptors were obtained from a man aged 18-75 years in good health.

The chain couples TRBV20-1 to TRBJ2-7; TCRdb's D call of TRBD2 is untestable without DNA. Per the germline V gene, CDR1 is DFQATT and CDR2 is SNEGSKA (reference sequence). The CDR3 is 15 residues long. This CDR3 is CSAREGEGQAYEQYF.

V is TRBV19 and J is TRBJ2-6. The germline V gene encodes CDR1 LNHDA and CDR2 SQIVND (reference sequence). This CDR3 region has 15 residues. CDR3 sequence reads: CASSIHDSGANVLTF.

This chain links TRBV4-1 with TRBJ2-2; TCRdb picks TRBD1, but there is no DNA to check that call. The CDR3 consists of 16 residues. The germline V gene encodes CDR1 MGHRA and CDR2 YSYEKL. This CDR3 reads CASSQRGGVNTGELFF.

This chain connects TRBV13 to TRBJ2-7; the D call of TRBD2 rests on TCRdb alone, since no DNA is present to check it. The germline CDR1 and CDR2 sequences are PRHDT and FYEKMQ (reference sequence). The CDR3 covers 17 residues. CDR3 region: CASSSELAGGSFYEQYF.

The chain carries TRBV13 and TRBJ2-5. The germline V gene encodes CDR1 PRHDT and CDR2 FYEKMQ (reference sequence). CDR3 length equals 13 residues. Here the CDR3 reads CASSLAGLETQYF.

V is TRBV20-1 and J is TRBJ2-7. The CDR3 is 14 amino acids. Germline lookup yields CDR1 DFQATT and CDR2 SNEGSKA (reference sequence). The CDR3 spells CSASGSRVIYEQYF.

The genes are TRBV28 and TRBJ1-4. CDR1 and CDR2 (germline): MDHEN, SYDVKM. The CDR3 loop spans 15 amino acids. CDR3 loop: CASSLIGETNEKLFF.

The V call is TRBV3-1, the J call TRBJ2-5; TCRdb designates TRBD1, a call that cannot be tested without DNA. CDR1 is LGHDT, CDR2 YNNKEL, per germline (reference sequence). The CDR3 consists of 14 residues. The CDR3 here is CASSPSRGGETQYF.

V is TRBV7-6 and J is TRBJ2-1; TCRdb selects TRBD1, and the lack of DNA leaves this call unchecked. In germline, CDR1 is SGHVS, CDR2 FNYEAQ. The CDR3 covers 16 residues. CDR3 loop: CASSLGGGPSYNEQFF. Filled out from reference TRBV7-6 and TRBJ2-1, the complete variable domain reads GAGVSQSPRYKVTKRGQDVALRCDPISGHVSLYWYRQALGQGPEFLTYFNYEAQQDKSGLPNDRFSAERPEGSISTLTIQRTEQRDSAMYRCASSLGGGPSYNEQFFGPGTRLTVL.

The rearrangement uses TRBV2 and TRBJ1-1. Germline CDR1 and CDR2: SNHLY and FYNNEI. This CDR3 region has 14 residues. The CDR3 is CASSEVGRNTEAFF.

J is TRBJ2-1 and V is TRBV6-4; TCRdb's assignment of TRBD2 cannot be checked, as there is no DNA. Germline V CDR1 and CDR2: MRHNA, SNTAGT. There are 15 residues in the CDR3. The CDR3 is CASSISGGLYNEQFF.

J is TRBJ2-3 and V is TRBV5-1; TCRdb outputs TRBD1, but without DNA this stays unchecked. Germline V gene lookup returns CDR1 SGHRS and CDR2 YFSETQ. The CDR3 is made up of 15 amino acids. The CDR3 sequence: CASSIKQGTADTQYF.

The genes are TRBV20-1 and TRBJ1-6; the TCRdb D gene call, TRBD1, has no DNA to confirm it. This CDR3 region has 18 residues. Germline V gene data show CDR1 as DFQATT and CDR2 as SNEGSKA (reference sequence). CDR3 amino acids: CSARQVPLDRIYNSPLHF.

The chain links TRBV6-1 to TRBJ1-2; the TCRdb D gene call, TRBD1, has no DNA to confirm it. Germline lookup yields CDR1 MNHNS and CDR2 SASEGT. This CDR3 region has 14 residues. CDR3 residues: CASRNFRGNYGYTF.